The rows below give T cell receptor beta chains drawn from one sample of a study of blood T cells in healthy people across ages. TCRdb redid the calling of the 5' RACE reads with MiXCR, one entry per CDR3 protein. Seen here are fewer than 800,000 distinct CDR3 sequences, 25% observed once, and the top ten hold just under 9.5%. The sample also formed part of further work on T cells of mothers and their children.

Source material: blood. Receptors were obtained from a boy aged 5-17 years in good health. Both conserved end residues are part of each CDR3. The D gene is left open where the match is weak. For some rows the clone size is stated as once, few or many, or as a class when expanded; others skip it.

V	size	J	D	DNA	CDR3
TRBV18	NA	TRBJ2-2	NA	TGTGCCAGCCCTCTGAGCGGAACGAACACCGGGGAGCTGTTTTTT	CASPLSGTNTGELFF
TRBV6-2/TRBV6-3	NA	TRBJ2-1	NA	TGTGCCAGCAGCACCCGGGGAGAGCAGTTCTTC	CASSTRGEQFF
TRBV5-1	NA	TRBJ2-5	TRBD1	TGCGCCAGCAGCTTGGAGTCGCAGGGGGCGCCCCGGGAGACCCAGTACTTC	CASSLESQGAPRETQYF
TRBV28	NA	TRBJ2-1	TRBD2	TGTGCCAGCAGTTCCCAGGGGCTAGCGGGTCGGGGTGAGCAGTTCTTC	CASSSQGLAGRGEQFF
TRBV7-6	few	TRBJ2-3	NA	TGTGCCAGCAGCTTAGCCTACTCCCAAGATACGCAGTATTTT	CASSLAYSQDTQYF
TRBV4-2	NA	TRBJ2-1	TRBD2	TGTGCCAGCAGCCCCGGACTAGCGGGAGGATACAATGAGCAGTTCTTC	CASSPGLAGGYNEQFF
TRBV13	NA	TRBJ2-7	NA	TGTGCCAGCAGCAAGGACCGCTACGAGCAGTACTTC	CASSKDRYEQYF
TRBV12-3/TRBV12-4	NA	TRBJ2-2	TRBD1	TGTGCCAGCAGTTTATGGGGGACAGGGGGAAGGAGCACCGGGGAGCTGTTTTTT	CASSLWGTGGRSTGELFF
TRBV12-3/TRBV12-4	few	TRBJ2-5	NA	TGTGCCAGCAGTTTCGGTATCCAAGAGACCCAGTACTTC	CASSFGIQETQYF
TRBV2	few	TRBJ2-7	TRBD2	TGTGCCAGCAGTGGAGCGGCTAGCGGGGCCTACGAGCAGTACTTC	CASSGAASGAYEQYF
TRBV5-1	few	TRBJ1-2	TRBD1	TGCGCCAGCAGCACAGGACAGGGCGGTGGCTACACCTTC	CASSTGQGGGYTF
TRBV2	few	TRBJ2-5	NA	TGTGCCAGAACAGGGACCGACCAAGAGACCCAGTACTTC	CARTGTDQETQYF
TRBV9	few	TRBJ2-5	TRBD2	TGTGCCAGCAGCTCAAGTAGCAGGACCCTAGCGGGGCTCCAAGAGACCCAGTACTTC	CASSSSSRTLAGLQETQYF
TRBV28	few	TRBJ1-6	NA	TGTGCCAGCAGTCGGCAGGTGGAATTGATTTCACCCCTCCACTTT	CASSRQVELISPLHF
TRBV4-1	NA	TRBJ2-7	TRBD2	TGCGCCAGCGGCTCAGCGGGGTTCGGAAGGCAGTACTTC	CASGSAGFGRQYF
TRBV2	few	TRBJ2-1	TRBD2	TGTGCCAGCATAACTAGCGGGTGGAATGAGCAGTTCTTC	CASITSGWNEQFF
TRBV12-3/TRBV12-4	NA	TRBJ2-5	TRBD1	TGTGCCAGCAGACTGGGACAGGGAGTGAAGACCCAGTACTTC	CASRLGQGVKTQYF
TRBV2	NA	TRBJ2-7	NA	TGTGCCAGCACGGCCAGGCGGGACGATCTGTCCTACGAGCAGTACTTC	CASTARRDDLSYEQYF
TRBV3-1	NA	TRBJ2-1	NA	TGTGCCAGCAGCCCTACACAAGAGGTGAATGAGCAGTTCTTC	CASSPTQEVNEQFF
TRBV7-2	NA	TRBJ2-5	TRBD2	TGTGCCAGCAGCTTAGGGCTAGCGGAGACCTACGAGCAGCACTTC	CASSLGLAETYEQHF
TRBV9	NA	TRBJ2-5	NA	TGTGCCAGCAGCGCCGCCGGGAGCGGATCCGGGGTACAAGAGACCCAGTACTTC	CASSAAGSGSGVQETQYF
TRBV9	few	TRBJ2-1	NA	TGTGCCAGCAGCCCCGGGGGGACAGAGTACAATGAGCAGTTCTTC	CASSPGGTEYNEQFF
TRBV5-1	few	TRBJ2-1	NA	TGCGCCAGCAGCTTGGCATCAGATGTCAAATTCTTC	CASSLASDVKFF
TRBV3-1	many	TRBJ1-3	NA	TGTGCCAGCAGCCAAGATGGGGCTGGAAACACCATATATTTT	CASSQDGAGNTIYF
TRBV7-9	NA	TRBJ1-4	NA	TGTGCCAGCGAGGCAGGTTCGGCAACTAATGAAAAACTGTTTTTT	CASEAGSATNEKLFF
TRBV7-2	few	TRBJ1-6	TRBD1	TGTGCCAGCACCATAAACAGGGGGCTTGATTCACCCCTCCACTTT	CASTINRGLDSPLHF
TRBV5-1	few	TRBJ2-1	NA	TGCGCCAGCAGCTTGGAGGGACACAACAATGAGCAGTTCTTC	CASSLEGHNNEQFF
TRBV24-1	NA	TRBJ2-1	TRBD2	TGTGCCACCAGTGATTCCAGCGGGAGTTGGCAGTTCTTC	CATSDSSGSWQFF
TRBV5-1	NA	TRBJ2-3	NA	TGCGCCAGCAGGCGGCTCTCTTCTACAGATACGCAGTATTTT	CASRRLSSTDTQYF
TRBV6-1	once	TRBJ2-7	NA	TGTGCCAGCAGTTCCCACAGGGGAGGCGAGCAGTACTTC	CASSSHRGGEQYF
TRBV18	NA	TRBJ2-1	TRBD1	TGTGCCAGCTCACCACGGGACAGATACAATGAGCAGTTCTTC	CASSPRDRYNEQFF
TRBV7-2	few	TRBJ2-7	NA	TGTGCCAGCAGCTTAGCAGGCTCCCAGCCTGGCTACGAGCAGTACTTC	CASSLAGSQPGYEQYF
TRBV7-3	NA	TRBJ2-7	NA	TGTGCCAGCAGCTTAAACGGGGGATTGAGCGAGCAGTACTTC	CASSLNGGLSEQYF
TRBV20-1	NA	TRBJ2-3	NA	TGCAGTGCTCAACCGACAGATACGCAGTATTTT	CSAQPTDTQYF
TRBV20-1	NA	TRBJ2-1	TRBD2	TGCAGTGCTAGAAGGCCGGGACTACGTAACAATGAGCAGTTCTTC	CSARRPGLRNNEQFF
TRBV6-2/TRBV6-3	NA	TRBJ2-7	NA	TGTGCCAGCCTAGGGGACACCTCCTACGAGCAGTACTTC	CASLGDTSYEQYF
TRBV29-1	few	TRBJ1-2	TRBD1	TGCAGCGCGGGGGACAGAGCTAACTATGGCTACACCTTC	CSAGDRANYGYTF
TRBV6-2/TRBV6-3	few	TRBJ2-5	TRBD1	TGTGCCAGCAACCCATTAGGACAGGGAGCGCAAGAGACCCTGTACTTC	CASNPLGQGAQETLYF
TRBV5-5	NA	TRBJ2-2	NA	TGTGCCAGCAGCCCCGGGACAGCCGGGGGCGGGGAGCTGTTTTTT	CASSPGTAGGGELFF
TRBV7-2	NA	TRBJ2-5	NA	TGTGCCAGCAGCTTAGGTGGGAGGACCCAAGAGACCCAGTACTTC	CASSLGGRTQETQYF
TRBV4-2	NA	TRBJ2-7	NA	TGTGCCAGCAGCCCCCGGGACAAGGACTACGAGCAGTACTTC	CASSPRDKDYEQYF
TRBV20-1	NA	TRBJ2-5	TRBD1	TGCAGTGCTAGAGCCGGACAGGGGGCACAGGAGCAGTACTTC	CSARAGQGAQEQYF
TRBV10-3	few	TRBJ2-5	NA	TGTGCCATCAGCCAAAGAGGGGGACAAGAGACCCAGTACTTC	CAISQRGGQETQYF
TRBV11-2	NA	TRBJ1-1	NA	TGTGCCAGCAGCTTAGACCTTATCGCTGAAGCTTTCTTT	CASSLDLIAEAFF
TRBV9	NA	TRBJ2-1	NA	TGTGCCAGCAGCGTAGGACCCGATCCTCACAATGAGCAGTTCTTC	CASSVGPDPHNEQFF
TRBV4-3	few	TRBJ1-2	NA	TGCGCCAGCAGCCAAGGGGCAGGGGTCTATGGCTACACCTTC	CASSQGAGVYGYTF
TRBV29-1	NA	TRBJ2-5	NA	TGCAGCGTTGAAGGCTCCGGCAGGGAGAACAACCCCGGGACCCAGTACTTC	CSVEGSGRENNPGTQYF
TRBV20-1	few	TRBJ2-7	TRBD2	TGCAGTGCTGAAGGGACTAGCGGTTCCTACGAGCAGTACTTC	CSAEGTSGSYEQYF
TRBV29-1	few	TRBJ2-5	NA	TGCAGCGCCAAGGGCAGCCAAGAGGCCCAGTACTTC	CSAKGSQEAQYF
TRBV7-9	NA	TRBJ2-6	NA	TGTGCCAGCAGCTTCCGGGGTAGTTACTCTGGGGCCAACGTCCTGACTTTC	CASSFRGSYSGANVLTF
TRBV7-2	NA	TRBJ1-4	NA	TGTGCCAGCAGCTCGTTCGGAACAGAGGAAAAACTGTTTTTT	CASSSFGTEEKLFF
TRBV9	NA	TRBJ1-5	NA	TGTGCCAGCAGCTCAACAGGGTCCCTCAATCAGCCCCAGCATTTT	CASSSTGSLNQPQHF
TRBV7-2	few	TRBJ1-6	NA	TGTGCCAGCAGCTTCTACAGGGACTCACCCCTCCACTTT	CASSFYRDSPLHF
TRBV29-1	NA	TRBJ2-7	NA	TGCAGCGTTGGTCCGGGGCTTCGCTCCTACGAGCAGTACTTC	CSVGPGLRSYEQYF